The 16 T cell receptor beta chains in this list originate from one sample, sequenced in a study of T cells after yellow fever vaccination. TCRdb reanalysed the 5' RACE reads using MiXCR and keeps one entry per CDR3 protein. The table records some 300,000 distinct CDR3 sequences, 3% to 4.5% of them present only once. The sequences come from PBMCs, collected on the day of the yellow fever booster vaccination. The receptor source for this set is a man aged 18 to 30 who received the YFV17D yellow fever vaccine.

This clonotype has at least ten counts. The V gene is TRBV4-1, the J gene TRBJ1-1; unclear D gene. The CDR3 is 16 residues long. Looked up from germline, CDR1 is MGHRA and CDR2 is YSYEKL. Trimming left V 3 bases short and J 3 bases short, with 17 bases between. CDR3 region: CASSHPQTPLDTEAFF. CDR3 in DNA: TGCGCCAGCAGCCACCCACAGACCCCACTTGACACTGAAGCTTTCTTT.

This clonotype appeared a few times. This chain links TRBV20-1 with TRBJ1-5; D is undetermined. V was trimmed by 1 base and J by 4 bases, leaving 14 bases between them. CDR1 and CDR2 (germline): DFQATT, SNEGSKA (reference sequence). CDR3 length equals 15 residues. CDR3 sequence reads: CSARVIGDPNQPQHF. The CDR3 DNA is TGCAGTGCTAGAGTGATCGGTGATCCAAATCAGCCCCAGCATTTT.

This clonotype was detected ten times or more. The rearrangement uses TRBV20-1 and TRBJ1-2, with D uncertain. Trimming stripped 5 bases from V and 6 bases from J, with 10 bases between. The CDR3 sequence is 11 residues long. Germline CDR1 and CDR2: DFQATT and SNEGSKA (reference sequence). This chain's CDR3 is CSAGVLDGYTF. Here the CDR3 DNA reads TGCAGTGCTGGGGTTTTGGATGGCTACACCTTC.

In the case of this clonotype: Its ends do not fully match the called genes, so a read error is possible. This sequence joins TRBV28 and TRBJ1-2, with 8 bases lining up with TRBD1. The CDR3 is 11 residues long. In germline, CDR1 is MDHEN, CDR2 SYDVKM. CDR3 sequence reads: CASSRKGQARF. Here the CDR3 DNA reads TGTGCCAGCAGTCGCAAGGGACAGGCTCGATTC.

This clonotype was recorded many times. The gene calls are TRBV5-1 and TRBJ1-1, with a possible D match to TRBD1 (6 bases). The CDR3 is 14 amino acids. Trimming removed 4 bases at V and 2 bases at J, with 12 bases between. The V gene's germline CDR1 is SGHRS and CDR2 YFSETQ. The CDR3 bases are TGCGCCAGCAGCCAACAGGGAGGTAACACTGAAGCTTTCTTT. Its translation is CASSQQGGNTEAFF.

There are a few counts of this clonotype. V and J are TRBV12-3 or TRBV12-4 and TRBJ2-5; 7 bases align to TRBD1. The CDR3 sequence is 15 residues long. V dropped 3 bases and J dropped 1; count of bases not matched to a gene: 5. Written as DNA, the CDR3 is TGTGCCAGCAGTTTGGGTCAGGGGGTCCAAGAGACCCAGTACTTC. Its translation: CASSLGQGVQETQYF.

This clonotype showed up just a few times. The chain carries TRBV19 and TRBJ2-2; 8 nucleotides align to TRBD1. This CDR3 contains 18 residues. V lost 0 bases and J lost 5; bases outside the gene matches: 11. Germline assignment: CDR1 LNHDA and CDR2 SQIVND (reference sequence). The CDR3 sequence is CASSIDLYRTGPTGELFF. The CDR3 DNA reads as TGTGCCAGTAGTATAGACCTATACCGGACAGGGCCGACCGGGGAGCTGTTTTTT.

In its sample, this clonotype was seen a few times. The chain uses TRBV5-1 and TRBJ1-1; no clear D gene. The germline V and J ends were trimmed by 3 bases and 0 bases, with 9 bases remaining between them. Germline V CDR1 and CDR2: SGHRS, YFSETQ. The CDR3 is 14 residues long. CDR3 DNA: TGCGCCAGCAGCTCTGGCGGGATGAACACTGAAGCTTTCTTT. Its translation is CASSSGGMNTEAFF.

This clonotype turned up a few times. The V and J genes are TRBV12-3 or TRBV12-4 and TRBJ1-5; D is uncertain. V was pared by 3 bases and J by 7 bases, with 13 bases between. The CDR3 totals 14 residues. As DNA, the CDR3 is TGTGCCAGCAGTTTCGGGCGGATCGGACAGCCCCAGCATTTT. Translated: CASSFGRIGQPQHF.

In its sample, this clonotype was seen many times. This chain connects TRBV7-2 to TRBJ2-5, with a weak D call TRBD1 (5 bases). This CDR3 comprises 15 residues. The V end was cut by 1 base, the J end by 1 base, with 10 bases between. From germline, CDR1 is SGHTA and CDR2 FQGNSA. The CDR3 loop reads CASSLEWGPQETQYF. CDR3 nucleotide sequence: TGTGCCAGCAGCTTAGAATGGGGCCCCCAAGAGACCCAGTACTTC.

This clonotype occurred many times. The rearrangement joins TRBV18 to TRBJ1-4; no definite D call. The CDR3 has 14 residues. Germline CDR1 is KGHSH and CDR2 is LQKENI. V was clipped by 6 bases and J by 2 bases, with 10 bases between them. For the CDR3, the DNA is TGTGCCAGCTCTCGCATGGGTACTAATGAAAAACTGTTTTTT. Amino acid sequence: CASSRMGTNEKLFF.

This clonotype was seen at least ten times. The genes are TRBV7-2 and TRBJ1-1; tentatively, D is TRBD1 (6 bases). The length of the CDR3 is 17 residues. Trimming took 1 base from V and 4 from J, leaving 19 bases between them. In germline, CDR1 is SGHTA, CDR2 FQGNSA. The CDR3 coding sequence is TGTGCCAGCAGCTTAGTGTCATCGGGGGCTCAAGGCACTGAAGCTTTCTTT. Its translation: CASSLVSSGAQGTEAFF.

Here the CDR3 DNA reads TGTGCTAGTGGTTTGGAGCAGTTGAACACTGAAGCTTTCTTT. Translating it yields CASGLEQLNTEAFF. The rearrangement joins TRBV12-5 to TRBJ1-1, with unresolved D. CDR3 size: 14 residues. CDR1 is LGHNT, CDR2 FRNRAP, per germline. The V end lost 1 base, the J end lost 0 bases, and 6 bases lay between the germline ends.

In its sample, this clonotype was seen a few times. V gene TRBV11-2 combines with J gene TRBJ2-7, with D perhaps being TRBD1 or TRBD2 (5 bases each). The V end was cut by 5 bases, the J end by 4 bases, with 24 bases between. CDR1 is SGHAT and CDR2 is FQNNGV in the germline V gene. This CDR3 spans 17 amino acids. CDR3 region: CASSQRTSRGTGYEQYV. The CDR3 DNA reads as TGTGCCAGCAGCCAGAGGACATCCCGAGGCACGGGGTACGAGCAGTACGTC.

V gene TRBV4-2 combines with J gene TRBJ2-1, with 15 bases aligning to TRBD2. The length of the CDR3 is 19 residues. Germline V gene sequence: CDR1 LGHNA, CDR2 YNFKEQ. Trimming took 1 base from V and 0 from J; bases not matched to a gene: 4. CDR3 sequence (DNA): TGTGCCAGCAGCCAAGGGGGACTAGCGGGGGGCCTCTCCTACAATGAGCAGTTCTTC. It translates to CASSQGGLAGGLSYNEQFF.

As regards this clonotype: The CDR3 ends on some other residue instead of the conserved phenylalanine or tryptophan, so this is likely a read error. It is unclear where the CDR3 begins or ends on the DNA, so no DNA is shown, and the CDR3 is as TCRdb lists it. This rearrangement joins TRBV6-2 or TRBV6-3 to TRBJ1-1; the table assigns TRBD1, which was not confirmed against the DNA. Germline CDR1 reads MNHEY; CDR2 reads SVGEGT. The CDR3 contains 12 residues when both ends are counted. The CDR3 reads CASSWAGTGIQI.